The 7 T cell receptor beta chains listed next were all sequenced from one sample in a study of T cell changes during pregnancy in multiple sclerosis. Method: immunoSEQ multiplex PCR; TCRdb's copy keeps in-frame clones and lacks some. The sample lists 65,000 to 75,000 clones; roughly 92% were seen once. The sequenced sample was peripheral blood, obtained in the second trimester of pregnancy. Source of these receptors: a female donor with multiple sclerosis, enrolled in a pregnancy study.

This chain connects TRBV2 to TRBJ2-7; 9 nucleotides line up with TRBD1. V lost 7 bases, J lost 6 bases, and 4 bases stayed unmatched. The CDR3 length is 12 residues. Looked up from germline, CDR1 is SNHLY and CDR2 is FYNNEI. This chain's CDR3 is CASIGQGIEQYF. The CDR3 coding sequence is TGTGCCAGCATCGGACAGGGGATCGAGCAGTACTTC.

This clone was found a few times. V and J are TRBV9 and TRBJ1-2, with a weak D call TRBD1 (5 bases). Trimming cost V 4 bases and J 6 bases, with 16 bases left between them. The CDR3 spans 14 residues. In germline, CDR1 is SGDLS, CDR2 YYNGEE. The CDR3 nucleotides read TGTGCCAGCAGCCCCGGGACTGACCGCCATGGCTACACCTTC. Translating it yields CASSPGTDRHGYTF.

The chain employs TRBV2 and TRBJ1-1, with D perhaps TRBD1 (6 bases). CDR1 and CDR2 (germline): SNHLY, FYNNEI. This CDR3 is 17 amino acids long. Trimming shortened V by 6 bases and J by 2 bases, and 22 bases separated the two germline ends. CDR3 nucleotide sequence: TGTGCCAGCAGAGCAAGGGAAAGGGACACTGAAAACACTGAAGCTTTCTTT. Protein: CASRARERDTENTEAFF.

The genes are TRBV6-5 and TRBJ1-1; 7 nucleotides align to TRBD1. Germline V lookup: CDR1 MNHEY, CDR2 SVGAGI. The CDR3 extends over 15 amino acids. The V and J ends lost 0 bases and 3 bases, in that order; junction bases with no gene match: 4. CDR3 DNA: TGTGCCAGCAGTTACTCGGGGACAGTACACACTGAAGCTTTCTTT. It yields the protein CASSYSGTVHTEAFF.

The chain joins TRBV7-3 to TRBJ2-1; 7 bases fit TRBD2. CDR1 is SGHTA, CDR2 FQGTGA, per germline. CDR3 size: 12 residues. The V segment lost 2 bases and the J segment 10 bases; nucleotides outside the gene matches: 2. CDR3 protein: CASSLAGGEQFF. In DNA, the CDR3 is TGTGCCAGCAGCTTAGCCGGGGGGGAGCAGTTCTTC.

This CDR3 is CASTGTGNSYEQYF. DNA for the CDR3: TGTGCCAGCACTGGGACAGGGAACTCCTACGAGCAGTACTTC. V and J are TRBV2 and TRBJ2-7, with 9 bases aligning to TRBD1. After removal of 7 bases from V and 0 bases from J, the junction contained 4 bases not matched to a gene. CDR1 and CDR2 (germline): SNHLY, FYNNEI. The CDR3 is 14 residues long.

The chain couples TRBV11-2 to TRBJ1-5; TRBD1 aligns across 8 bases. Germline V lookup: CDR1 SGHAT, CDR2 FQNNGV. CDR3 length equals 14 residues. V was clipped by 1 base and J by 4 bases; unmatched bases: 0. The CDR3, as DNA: TGTGCCAGCAGCTTAGGACAGGGGAATCAGCCCCAGCATTTT. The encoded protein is CASSLGQGNQPQHF.